This entry features one TCR beta chain sequence. What it binds is not known. The data belong to a study of cytomegalovirus exposure and HLA in healthy donors. Findings and caveats of the study: It was reported that TCR beta sequences correctly inferred the HLA-A and HLA-B alleles for most subjects.

The PCR contained 60 Vbeta and 13 Jbeta primers. Authors' data handling: An analysis that came later counted 80 million or so unique TCR beta chains, approximately 9.9 million shared. The method was immunoSEQ multiplex PCR; TCRdb's version includes in-frame clones alone and lacks a portion of them. That table supplies the V and J calls and clone size; D and trimming were determined from the DNA. The repertoire consists of some 170,000 clones, with roughly nine tenths occurring once and the leading ten covering about 0.85%. V gave up 4 bases and J gave up 3 bases; unmatched junction bases: 9. CDR1 is SGHRS, CDR2 YFSETQ, per germline. The CDR3 sequence is 15 residues long.

The rearrangement links TRBV5-1 to TRBJ2-7; 8 bases agree with TRBD1. This clonotype was obtained from a woman in her twenties or thirties in good health and CMV-seronegative. The sample taken for sequencing was PBMCs. The CDR3 is CASSRGQENIYEQYF. The CDR3 DNA reads as TGCGCCAGCAGCCGGGGACAGGAGAACATCTACGAGCAGTACTTC.